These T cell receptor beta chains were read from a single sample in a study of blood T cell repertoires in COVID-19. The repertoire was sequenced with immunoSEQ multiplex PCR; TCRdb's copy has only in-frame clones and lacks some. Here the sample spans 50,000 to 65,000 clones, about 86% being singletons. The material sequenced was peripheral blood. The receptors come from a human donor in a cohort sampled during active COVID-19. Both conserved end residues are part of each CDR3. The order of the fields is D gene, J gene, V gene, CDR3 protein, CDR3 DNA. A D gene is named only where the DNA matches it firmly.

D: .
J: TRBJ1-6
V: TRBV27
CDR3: CASRVYTGTHSSYNSPLHF
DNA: TGTGCCAGCAGAGTTTATACCGGGACACATAGCTCCTATAATTCACCCCTCCACTTT

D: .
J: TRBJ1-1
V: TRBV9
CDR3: CASSDGGMNTEAFF
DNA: TGTGCCAGCAGCGACGGGGGGATGAACACTGAAGCTTTCTTT

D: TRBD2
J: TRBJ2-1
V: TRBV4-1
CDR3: CASSPQGAGVFNEQFF
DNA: TGCGCCAGCAGCCCCCAGGGAGCGGGAGTTTTCAATGAGCAGTTCTTC

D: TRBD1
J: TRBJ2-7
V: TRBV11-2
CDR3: CASSWGQGTYEQYF
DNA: TGTGCCAGCAGCTGGGGACAGGGGACCTACGAGCAGTACTTC

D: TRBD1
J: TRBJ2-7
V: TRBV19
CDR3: CASQDRGLSYEQYF
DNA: TGTGCCAGCCAGGACAGGGGCCTCTCCTACGAGCAGTACTTC

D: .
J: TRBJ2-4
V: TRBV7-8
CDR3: CASSPGEVLAKNIQYF
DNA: TGTGCCAGCAGCCCTGGCGAGGTTCTAGCCAAAAACATTCAGTACTTC

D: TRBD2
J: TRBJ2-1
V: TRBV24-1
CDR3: CATREGGGSSYNEQFF
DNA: TGTGCCACCAGAGAGGGCGGGGGGAGCTCCTACAATGAGCAGTTCTTC

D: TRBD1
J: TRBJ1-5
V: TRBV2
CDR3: CASSGTGGDPQHF
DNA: TGTGCCAGCAGTGGAACAGGGGGGGACCCCCAGCATTTT

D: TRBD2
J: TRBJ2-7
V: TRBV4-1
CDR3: CASSTPLAGHYEQYF
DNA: TGCGCCAGCAGCACTCCGCTAGCGGGACACTACGAGCAGTACTTC

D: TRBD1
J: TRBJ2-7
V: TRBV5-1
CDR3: CASSLGDRRAVAYEQYF
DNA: TGCGCCAGCAGCCTGGGGGACAGAAGGGCCGTAGCCTACGAGCAGTACTTC

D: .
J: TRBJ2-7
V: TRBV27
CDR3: CASSLIGAYEQYF
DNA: TGTGCCAGCAGTTTAATTGGAGCGTACGAGCAGTACTTC

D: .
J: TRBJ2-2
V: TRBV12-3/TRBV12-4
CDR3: CASRNMNTGELFF
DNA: TGTGCCAGCCGTAATATGAACACCGGGGAGCTGTTTTTT

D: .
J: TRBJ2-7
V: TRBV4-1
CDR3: CASSQSLPYEQYF
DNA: TGCGCCAGCAGCCAAAGCTTGCCCTACGAGCAGTACTTC

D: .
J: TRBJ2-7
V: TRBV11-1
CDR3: CASSLTRTGTRNEQYF
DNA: TGTGCCAGCAGCTTAACGAGAACCGGGACACGGAACGAGCAGTACTTC

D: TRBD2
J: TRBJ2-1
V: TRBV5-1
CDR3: CASSLAGGSSYNEQFF
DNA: TGCGCCAGCAGCTTGGCTGGCGGGAGCTCCTACAATGAGCAGTTCTTC